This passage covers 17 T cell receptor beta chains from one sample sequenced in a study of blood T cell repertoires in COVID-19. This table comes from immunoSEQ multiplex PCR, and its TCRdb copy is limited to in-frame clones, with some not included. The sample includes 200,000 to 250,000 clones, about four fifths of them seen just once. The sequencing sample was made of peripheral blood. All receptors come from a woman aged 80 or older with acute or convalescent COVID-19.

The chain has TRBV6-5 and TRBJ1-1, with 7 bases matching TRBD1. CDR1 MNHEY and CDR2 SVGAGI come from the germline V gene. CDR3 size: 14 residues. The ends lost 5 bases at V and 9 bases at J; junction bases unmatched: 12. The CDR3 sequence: CASSLTGVNAQAFF. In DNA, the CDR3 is TGTGCCAGCAGTCTCACAGGGGTCAATGCTCAAGCTTTCTTT.

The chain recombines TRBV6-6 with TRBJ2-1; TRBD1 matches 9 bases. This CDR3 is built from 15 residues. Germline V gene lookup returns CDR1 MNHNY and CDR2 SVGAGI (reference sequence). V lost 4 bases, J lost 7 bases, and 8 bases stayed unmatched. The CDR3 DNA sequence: TGTGCCAGCAGTTGGTCACAGGGGGCTTTGAATGAGCAGTTCTTC. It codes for CASSWSQGALNEQFF.

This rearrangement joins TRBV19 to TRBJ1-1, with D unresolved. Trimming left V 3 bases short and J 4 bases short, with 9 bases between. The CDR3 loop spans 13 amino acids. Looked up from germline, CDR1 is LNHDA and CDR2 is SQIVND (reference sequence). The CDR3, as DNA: TGTGCCAGTAGTATGGGCCGGGGCACTGAAGCTTTCTTT. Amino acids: CASSMGRGTEAFF.

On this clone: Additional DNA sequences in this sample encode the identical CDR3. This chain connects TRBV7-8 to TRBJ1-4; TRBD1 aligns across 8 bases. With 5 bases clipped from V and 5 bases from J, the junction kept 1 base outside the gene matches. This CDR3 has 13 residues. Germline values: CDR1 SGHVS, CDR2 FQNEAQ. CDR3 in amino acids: CASSRDRNEKLFF. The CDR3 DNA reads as TGTGCCAGCAGCCGGGACAGGAATGAAAAACTGTTTTTT.

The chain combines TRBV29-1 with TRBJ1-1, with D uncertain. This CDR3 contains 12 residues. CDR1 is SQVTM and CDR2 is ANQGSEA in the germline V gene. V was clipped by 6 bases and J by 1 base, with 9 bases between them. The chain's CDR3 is CSVAVANTEAFF. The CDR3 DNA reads TGCAGCGTCGCGGTAGCGAACACTGAAGCTTTCTTT.

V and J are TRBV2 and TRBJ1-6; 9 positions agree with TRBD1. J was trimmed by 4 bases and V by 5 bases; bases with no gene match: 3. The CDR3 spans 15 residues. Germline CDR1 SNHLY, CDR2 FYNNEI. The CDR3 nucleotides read TGTGCCAGCAGTACAGGGGGCAGATATAATTCACCCCTCCACTTT. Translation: CASSTGGRYNSPLHF.

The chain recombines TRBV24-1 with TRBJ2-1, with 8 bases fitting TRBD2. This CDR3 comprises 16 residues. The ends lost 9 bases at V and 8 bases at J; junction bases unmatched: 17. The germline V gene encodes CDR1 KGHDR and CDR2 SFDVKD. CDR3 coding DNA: TGTGCCACCTCCCGAGGACTAGCCTTTGGGTGGGATGAGCAGTTCTTC. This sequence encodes CATSRGLAFGWDEQFF.

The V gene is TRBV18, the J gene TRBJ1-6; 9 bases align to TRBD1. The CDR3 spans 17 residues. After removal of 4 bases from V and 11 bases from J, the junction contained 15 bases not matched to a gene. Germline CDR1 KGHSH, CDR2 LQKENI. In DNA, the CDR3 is TGTGCCAGCTCACTGGGGATTGGGACAGGGAAGTCGACACCCCTCCACTTT. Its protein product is CASSLGIGTGKSTPLHF.

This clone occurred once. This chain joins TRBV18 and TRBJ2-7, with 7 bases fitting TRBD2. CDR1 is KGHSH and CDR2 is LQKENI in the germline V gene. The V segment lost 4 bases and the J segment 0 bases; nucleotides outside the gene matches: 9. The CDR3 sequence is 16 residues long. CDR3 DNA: TGTGCCAGCTCACAGGGATGGGGCGGGGGCTCCTACGAGCAGTACTTC. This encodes CASSQGWGGGSYEQYF.

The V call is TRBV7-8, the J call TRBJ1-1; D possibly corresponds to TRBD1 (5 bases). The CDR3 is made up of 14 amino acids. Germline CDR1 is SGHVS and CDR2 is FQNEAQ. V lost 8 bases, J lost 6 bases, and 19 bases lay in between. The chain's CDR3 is CASGRAQPSPEAFF. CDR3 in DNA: TGTGCCAGCGGCAGGGCCCAACCGAGTCCTGAAGCTTTCTTT. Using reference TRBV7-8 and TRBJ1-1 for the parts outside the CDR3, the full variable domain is GAGVSQSPRYKVAKRGQDVALRCDPISGHVSLFWYQQALGQGPEFLTYFQNEAQLDKSGLPSDRFFAERPEGSVSTLKIQRTQQEDSAVYLCASGRAQPSPEAFFGQGTRLTVV.

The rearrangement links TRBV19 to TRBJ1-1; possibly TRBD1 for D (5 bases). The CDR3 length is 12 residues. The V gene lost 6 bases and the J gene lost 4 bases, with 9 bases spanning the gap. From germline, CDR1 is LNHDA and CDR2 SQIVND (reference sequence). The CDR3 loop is CASRQGGTEAFF. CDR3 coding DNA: TGTGCCAGTAGGCAGGGTGGCACTGAAGCTTTCTTT. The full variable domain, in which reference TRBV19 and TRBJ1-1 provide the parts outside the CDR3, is DGGITQSPKYLFRKEGQNVTLSCEQNLNHDAMYWYRQDPGQGLRLIYYSQIVNDFQKGDIAEGYSVSREKKESFPLTVTSAQKNPTAFYLCASRQGGTEAFFGQGTRLTVV.

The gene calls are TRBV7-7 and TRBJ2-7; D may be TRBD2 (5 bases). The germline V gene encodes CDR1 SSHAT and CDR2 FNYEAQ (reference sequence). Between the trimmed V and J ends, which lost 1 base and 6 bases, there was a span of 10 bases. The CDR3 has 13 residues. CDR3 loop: CASSLDEGFEQYF. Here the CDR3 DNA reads TGTGCCAGCAGCTTAGATGAGGGCTTCGAGCAGTACTTC.

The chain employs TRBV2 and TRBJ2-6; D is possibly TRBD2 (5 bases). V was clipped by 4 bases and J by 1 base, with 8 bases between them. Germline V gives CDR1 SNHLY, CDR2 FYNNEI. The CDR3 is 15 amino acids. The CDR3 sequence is CASSGRRSGANVLTF. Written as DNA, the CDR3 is TGTGCCAGCAGTGGAAGGAGGTCTGGGGCCAACGTCCTGACTTTC.

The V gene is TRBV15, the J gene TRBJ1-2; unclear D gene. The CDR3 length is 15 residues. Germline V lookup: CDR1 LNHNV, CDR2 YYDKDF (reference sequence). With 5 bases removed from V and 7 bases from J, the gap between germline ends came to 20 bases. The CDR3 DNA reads TGTGCCACCAGCCGGGTTCCGGGGTCTATTGGTGGCTACACCTTC. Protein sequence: CATSRVPGSIGGYTF.

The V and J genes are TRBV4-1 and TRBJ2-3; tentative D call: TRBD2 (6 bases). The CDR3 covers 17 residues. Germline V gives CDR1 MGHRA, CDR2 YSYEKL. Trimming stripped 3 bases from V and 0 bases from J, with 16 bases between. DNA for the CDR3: TGCGCCAGCAGCCAGGATCGGACTACCCAGAGCACAGATACGCAGTATTTT. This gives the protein CASSQDRTTQSTDTQYF.

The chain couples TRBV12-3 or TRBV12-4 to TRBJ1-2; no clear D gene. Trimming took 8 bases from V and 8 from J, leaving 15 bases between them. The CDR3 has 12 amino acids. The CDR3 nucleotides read TGTGCCAGCCTCCGACGTATGGGCGGCTACACCTTC. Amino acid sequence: CASLRRMGGYTF.

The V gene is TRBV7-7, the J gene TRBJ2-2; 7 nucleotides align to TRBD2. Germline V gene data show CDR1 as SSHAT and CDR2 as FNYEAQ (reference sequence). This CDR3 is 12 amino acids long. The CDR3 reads CASSRGAGELFF. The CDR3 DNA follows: TGTGCTAGTTCACGGGGGGCCGGGGAGCTGTTTTTT.